Each of the 21 T cell receptor beta chains below was sequenced from the same sample in a study of shared clonotypes between healthy human individuals. Profiling relied on immunoSEQ multiplex PCR, and the TCRdb table lists in-frame clones only, not all of them. The data show about 1 million clones, with 60% to 80% seen just once and around 1.4% held by the top ten. Sequencing was performed on memory CD4+ T cells sorted from blood. Subset denoted: CD45RA-negative fraction. The source of these receptors is a man between 18 and 29 years old in good health.

The chain recombines TRBV10-3 with TRBJ2-7; either TRBD1 or TRBD2 may fit D (5 bases each). The CDR3 is 14 residues long. Per germline, CDR1 ENHRY and CDR2 SYGVKD. Trimming pared 10 bases from V and 1 base from J, leaving 17 bases between. This chain's CDR3 is CATGPTQASYEQYF. As DNA, the CDR3 is TGTGCCACGGGACCGACACAAGCTTCCTACGAGCAGTACTTC.

This chain joins TRBV5-1 and TRBJ2-5; TRBD2 is a possible D gene (6 bases). Trimming cost V 0 bases and J 1 base, with 13 bases left between them. Germline CDR1 is SGHRS and CDR2 is YFSETQ. The CDR3 length is 16 residues. This chain's CDR3 is CASSLGGGAGQETQYF. DNA for the CDR3: TGCGCCAGCAGCTTGGGTGGCGGAGCGGGCCAAGAGACCCAGTACTTC. The whole variable domain, filled in from reference TRBV5-1 and TRBJ2-5, reads KAGVTQTPRYLIKTRGQQVTLSCSPISGHRSVSWYQQTPGQGLQFLFEYFSETQRNKGNFPGRFSGRQFSNSRSEMNVSTLELGDSALYLCASSLGGGAGQETQYFGPGTRLLVL.

Only a few counts were recorded for this clone. The chain recombines TRBV11-2 with TRBJ2-3; TRBD2 aligns across 12 bases. V lost 1 base to trimming and J lost 2 bases; unmatched junction nucleotides: 4. From germline, CDR1 is SGHAT and CDR2 FQNNGV. The CDR3 consists of 17 residues. The DNA for the CDR3 is TGTGCCAGCAGCTTAGGACTAGCGGGGGCCAACACAGATACGCAGTATTTT. Translating it yields CASSLGLAGANTDTQYF. Variable domain in full (rest from reference TRBV11-2 and TRBJ2-3): EAGVAQSPRYKIIEKRQSVAFWCNPISGHATLYWYQQILGQGPKLLIQFQNNGVVDDSQLPKDRFSAERLKGVDSTLKIQPAKLEDSAVYLCASSLGLAGANTDTQYFGPGTRLTVL.

This chain joins TRBV20-1 and TRBJ2-1; unclear D gene. V was trimmed by 3 bases and J by 10 bases, leaving 10 bases between them. Germline V gene sequence: CDR1 DFQATT, CDR2 SNEGSKA (reference sequence). This CDR3 spans 11 amino acids. DNA for the CDR3: TGCAGTGCTAGCCACGGTAAAGAGCAGTTCTTC. Protein sequence: CSASHGKEQFF.

This chain links TRBV5-1 with TRBJ2-1; no reliable D call. The CDR3 has 18 residues. Germline-derived CDR1 and CDR2 are SGHRS and YFSETQ. Trimming removed 0 bases from V and 0 bases from J, with 16 bases in between. DNA of the CDR3: TGCGCCAGCAGCTTGGACCCCACGAGCGCGAGCTCCTACAATGAGCAGTTCTTC. Amino acid sequence: CASSLDPTSASSYNEQFF. The entire variable domain, with the rest obtained from reference TRBV5-1 and TRBJ2-1, is as follows: KAGVTQTPRYLIKTRGQQVTLSCSPISGHRSVSWYQQTPGQGLQFLFEYFSETQRNKGNFPGRFSGRQFSNSRSEMNVSTLELGDSALYLCASSLDPTSASSYNEQFFGPGTRLTVL.

This clone has a single count. The chain uses TRBV5-6 and TRBJ2-2; tentatively, D is TRBD1 or TRBD2 (5 bases each). The length of the CDR3 is 15 residues. Per the germline V gene, CDR1 is SGHDT and CDR2 is YYEEEE. Trimming stripped 1 base from V and 1 base from J, with 8 bases between. This CDR3 reads CASSLIGGNTGELFF. In nucleotides, the CDR3 is TGTGCCAGCAGCTTGATTGGGGGGAACACCGGGGAGCTGTTTTTT.

This chain connects TRBV18 to TRBJ1-1; D call uncertain. The CDR3 sequence is 14 residues long. Germline CDR1 reads KGHSH; CDR2 reads LQKENI. V was pared by 5 bases and J by 0 bases, with 10 bases between. CDR3 DNA: TGTGCCAGCTCATCACTTAGTTTGAACACTGAAGCTTTCTTT. This gives the protein CASSSLSLNTEAFF. Combining the CDR3 with reference TRBV18 and TRBJ1-1 gives the whole variable domain NAGVMQNPRHLVRRRGQEARLRCSPMKGHSHVYWYRQLPEEGLKFMVYLQKENIIDESGMPKERFSAEFPKEGPSILRIQQVVRGDSAAYFCASSSLSLNTEAFFGQGTRLTVV.

This rearrangement joins TRBV7-2 to TRBJ2-7, with TRBD2 matching over 7 bases. The CDR3 is made up of 13 amino acids. J was trimmed by 7 bases and V by 2 bases; bases with no gene match: 5. CDR1 is SGHTA and CDR2 is FQGNSA in the germline V gene. CDR3 nucleotides: TGTGCCAGCAGCTTATTGGTCGGGAGGGAGCAGTACTTC. It translates to CASSLLVGREQYF.

This chain links TRBV10-3 with TRBJ1-2, with D possibly matching TRBD1 (5 bases). Per the germline V gene, CDR1 is ENHRY and CDR2 is SYGVKD. V was trimmed by 3 bases and J by 6 bases, leaving 8 bases between them. The CDR3 is made up of 12 amino acids. The CDR3 sequence is CAISEVQDGYTF. The CDR3 DNA follows: TGTGCCATCAGTGAAGTACAGGATGGCTACACCTTC.

About this clone: One end of the junction does not line up with germline, which may come from a read error. The chain uses TRBV18 and TRBJ2-7, with D possibly being TRBD1 (5 bases). CDR1 is KGHSH, CDR2 LQKENI, per germline. This CDR3 comprises 12 residues. CDR3 residues: CASSPSQGGVAF. CDR3 sequence (DNA): TGTGCCAGCTCCCCCAGTCAGGGTGGGGTCGCATTC. Full variable domain (missing parts from reference TRBV18 and TRBJ2-7): NAGVMQNPRHLVRRRGQEARLRCSPMKGHSHVYWYRQLPEEGLKFMVYLQKENIIDESGMPKERFSAEFPKEGPSILRIQQVVRGDSAAYFCASSPSQGGVAFGPGTRLTVT.

This chain links TRBV28 with TRBJ1-2; TRBD1 might be the D (5 bases). This CDR3 has 14 residues. Germline V gene lookup returns CDR1 MDHEN and CDR2 SYDVKM. V lost 8 bases to trimming and J lost 6 bases, with 19 bases between them. The CDR3 nucleotides are TGTGCCAGCGGCAGCTTGGGGGACTTGAATGGCTACACCTTC. It yields the protein CASGSLGDLNGYTF.

This chain joins TRBV10-2 and TRBJ2-3, with 9 bases identical to TRBD1. Trimming cost V 8 bases and J 2 bases; bases outside gene matches: 8. The germline CDR1 and CDR2 sequences are WSHSY and SAAADI. The CDR3 totals 15 residues. This CDR3 is CASGSGQGTTDTQYF. The CDR3 DNA follows: TGCGCCAGCGGTTCGGGACAGGGAACCACAGATACGCAGTATTTT.

V gene TRBV10-2 combines with J gene TRBJ1-5; 8 bases are shared with TRBD1. With 6 bases clipped from V and 6 bases from J, the junction kept 4 bases outside the gene matches. Germline assignment: CDR1 WSHSY and CDR2 SAAADI. The CDR3 runs to 13 residues. The DNA for the CDR3 is TGCGCCAGCAGCGGACAGGGTGCTCAGCCCCAGCATTTT. Translation: CASSGQGAQPQHF.

This clone was recorded only once. The chain recombines TRBV15 with TRBJ1-1; 8 nucleotides match TRBD1. Germline CDR1 and CDR2: LNHNV and YYDKDF (reference sequence). The CDR3 consists of 14 residues. Unmatched junction bases numbered 9, after V lost 8 bases and J lost 4 bases. This chain's CDR3 is CATARGQWGTEAFF. The CDR3 DNA reads TGTGCCACCGCCAGGGGGCAGTGGGGCACTGAAGCTTTCTTT.

The CDR3 sequence is CAWTRTSGDYNEQFF. Written as DNA, the CDR3 is TGTGCCTGGACCCGGACTAGCGGGGACTACAATGAGCAGTTCTTC. V is TRBV30 and J is TRBJ2-1; 12 bases align to TRBD2. There are 15 residues in the CDR3. Germline assignment: CDR1 GTSNPN and CDR2 SVGIG (reference sequence). Trimming cost V 4 bases and J 3 bases; bases outside gene matches: 4.

The rearrangement joins TRBV5-4 to TRBJ2-1; TRBD1 matches at 8 bases. Germline CDR1 SGHNT, CDR2 YYREEE (reference sequence). The CDR3 contains 17 residues. Losses at the gene ends were 6 bases for V and 6 bases for J; bases not matched to a gene: 17. In nucleotides, the CDR3 is TGTGCCAGCACCCAGTGGGGATGGGGACAGGTGAGCAATGAGCAGTTCTTC. Its translation is CASTQWGWGQVSNEQFF.

The V call is TRBV2, the J call TRBJ2-1; 12 bases are a match to TRBD2. There are 18 residues in the CDR3. Unmatched junction bases numbered 10, after V lost 3 bases and J lost 4 bases. In germline, CDR1 is SNHLY, CDR2 FYNNEI. CDR3 sequence: CASSERASGRAGYNEQFF. CDR3 DNA sequence: TGTGCCAGCAGTGAGCGCGCTAGCGGGAGGGCCGGTTACAATGAGCAGTTCTTC. Based on the CDR3 plus reference TRBV2 and TRBJ2-1, the full variable domain is EPEVTQTPSHQVTQMGQEVILRCVPISNHLYFYWYRQILGQKVEFLVSFYNNEISEKSEIFDDQFSVERPDGSNFTLKIRSTKLEDSAMYFCASSERASGRAGYNEQFFGPGTRLTVL.

The chain carries TRBV9 and TRBJ2-3, with a possible D match to TRBD1 (5 bases). The CDR3 contains 14 residues. Trimming took off 0 bases at V and 2 bases at J, with 7 bases between the two ends. The germline CDR1 and CDR2 sequences are SGDLS and YYNGEE. The DNA for the CDR3 is TGTGCCAGCAGCGTAGGGGGCCTCACAGATACGCAGTATTTT. It encodes CASSVGGLTDTQYF.

The chain carries TRBV18 and TRBJ2-7; tentative D call: TRBD1 (5 bases). From germline, CDR1 is KGHSH and CDR2 LQKENI. This CDR3 has 15 amino acids. V gave up 1 base and J gave up 0 bases, with 10 bases separating them. The CDR3 sequence is CASSPQRQSSYEQYF. The CDR3 nucleotides read TGTGCCAGCTCACCACAGCGACAGTCCTCCTACGAGCAGTACTTC.

The V gene is TRBV7-2, the J gene TRBJ2-3; TRBD2 aligns across 8 bases. V lost 5 bases to trimming and J lost 14 bases; unmatched junction nucleotides: 12. There are 13 residues in the CDR3. The germline CDR1 and CDR2 sequences are SGHTA and FQGNSA. CDR3 sequence (DNA): TGTGCCAGCAGCCCCCGGGGGGGCGGGCTAGTGTATTTT. Translating gives CASSPRGGGLVYF. The variable domain in full, completed from reference TRBV7-2 and TRBJ2-3, reads GAGVSQSPSNKVTEKGKDVELRCDPISGHTALYWYRQSLGQGLEFLIYFQGNSAPDKSGLPSDRFSAERTGGSVSTLTIQRTQQEDSAVYLCASSPRGGGLVYFGPGTRLTVL.

The chain has TRBV10-3 and TRBJ2-3; TRBD2 aligns across 8 bases. CDR1 and CDR2 (germline): ENHRY, SYGVKD. With V trimmed by 4 bases and J by 4 bases, 4 bases remained unmatched. The CDR3 extends over 14 amino acids. The CDR3 loop is CAISGPGGPDTQYF. CDR3 DNA sequence: TGTGCCATCAGTGGGCCGGGAGGGCCAGATACGCAGTATTTT.